These 3 T cell receptor beta chains share one sample of origin, sequenced in a study of T cells in Graves' hyperthyroidism and ophthalmopathy. TCR beta CDR3 region amplification was performed from RNA transcripts. First-round RT-PCR with HTBI primers amplified the TCR CDR3 region. TCRdb independently ran MiXCR on the multiplex PCR reads; one entry per CDR3 protein. There are 250,000 to 300,000 distinct CDR3 sequences in the sample; approximately 14% occur only once, and about 14% lies in the top ten. Source material: blood. Receptor source: a woman aged 40 to 50 with Graves' hyperthyroidism that later progressed to Graves' ophthalmopathy.

Many counts were recorded for this clonotype. V is TRBV25-1 and J is TRBJ2-2; 10 nucleotides match TRBD1. Germline V gene data show CDR1 as MGHDK and CDR2 as SYGVNS. The CDR3 consists of 15 residues. With V trimmed by 6 bases and J by 4 bases, 5 bases remained unmatched. CDR3: CASRPTGGATGELFF. CDR3 nucleotide sequence: TGTGCCAGCAGGCCGACAGGGGGCGCCACCGGGGAGCTGTTTTTT.

The V gene is TRBV28, the J gene TRBJ2-5; 7 bases map to TRBD1. The CDR3 contains 15 residues. Germline V gene sequence: CDR1 MDHEN, CDR2 SYDVKM. V lost 4 bases, J lost 3 bases, and 8 bases stayed unmatched. In DNA, the CDR3 is TGTGCCAGCAGTTCCAGGGGGTATGGAGAAGAGACCCAGTACTTC. The encoded protein is CASSSRGYGEETQYF.

This clonotype was observed at least ten times. This sequence joins TRBV10-3 and TRBJ2-2, with unresolved D. In germline, CDR1 is ENHRY, CDR2 SYGVKD. The length of the CDR3 is 13 residues. V dropped 4 bases and J dropped 5 bases, with 8 bases sitting between them. The CDR3 region has the DNA TGTGCCATCAGTGCGTTAGAAACCGGGGAGCTGTTTTTT. This codes for CAISALETGELFF.